The 18 T cell receptor beta chains listed next were all sequenced from one sample in a study of T cells after yellow fever vaccination. TCRdb re-derived calls from the 5' RACE reads in MiXCR, one entry per CDR3 protein. The table shows some 500,000 distinct CDR3 sequences, with roughly 13% occurring only once. Here the sequenced sample was PBMCs, taken on the day of the yellow fever booster vaccination. Receptors originate from a man aged 25-45 years who received the YFV17D yellow fever vaccine.

This chain joins TRBV27 and TRBJ2-7, with a tentative D call TRBD1 (6 bases). In germline, CDR1 is MNHEY, CDR2 SMNVEV (reference sequence). The CDR3 runs 12 residues. Trimming took off 9 bases at V and 4 bases at J, with 13 bases between the two ends. CDR3 sequence (DNA): TGTGCCAGTACGGACAGCCGGTACGAGCAGTACTTC. This gives the protein CASTDSRYEQYF.

Written as DNA, the CDR3 is TGTGCCAGCAGCCCCTACTCCCCAAGCGGAGGGTCTAGGTACAATGAGCAGTTCTTC. This encodes CASSPYSPSGGSRYNEQFF. The chain couples TRBV11-1 to TRBJ2-1; a weak D match, TRBD2 (6 bases). The V and J ends lost 5 bases and 4 bases respectively, with 27 bases between them. Per germline, CDR1 SGHAT and CDR2 FQDESV (reference sequence). This CDR3 has 19 residues.

The chain links TRBV5-1 to TRBJ2-3; 13 bases map to TRBD2. V lost 1 base to trimming and J lost 2 bases; unmatched junction nucleotides: 7. Germline CDR1 SGHRS, CDR2 YFSETQ. This CDR3 has 18 residues. The CDR3: CASSLPQGLAGHTDTQYF. The CDR3 bases are TGCGCCAGCAGCTTGCCGCAGGGACTAGCGGGACACACAGATACGCAGTATTTT.

This clonotype has just a few counts. The chain recombines TRBV28 with TRBJ1-1; D is unresolved. The CDR3 is 13 amino acids. V lost 3 bases and J lost 4, with 9 bases in between. Germline loops: CDR1 MDHEN, CDR2 SYDVKM. In nucleotides, the CDR3 is TGTGCCAGCAGTTTCGCGGTCGGCACTGAAGCTTTCTTT. It specifies CASSFAVGTEAFF. The full variable domain, completed using reference TRBV28 and TRBJ1-1, is DVKVTQSSRYLVKRTGEKVFLECVQDMDHENMFWYRQDPGLGLRLIYFSYDVKMKEKGDIPEGYSVSREKKERFSLILESASTNQTSMYLCASSFAVGTEAFFGQGTRLTVV.

The chain links TRBV5-6 to TRBJ1-6; 7 nucleotides align to TRBD1. Germline values: CDR1 SGHDT, CDR2 YYEEEE. The trim removed 3 bases at V and 9 bases at J, leaving 9 bases unmatched. The CDR3 is made up of 15 amino acids. Here the CDR3 reads CASSSGRGFSSPLHF. The CDR3 DNA reads as TGTGCCAGCAGCTCCGGCAGGGGGTTCAGTTCACCCCTCCACTTT.

The chain couples TRBV4-3 to TRBJ2-1; a weak D match, TRBD2 (5 bases). The CDR3 sequence is 15 residues long. Germline V lookup: CDR1 LGHNA, CDR2 YSLEER. Trimming removed 2 bases at V and 0 bases at J, with 8 bases between. Here the CDR3 reads CASSQFSGSYNEQFF. The CDR3 DNA reads TGCGCCAGCAGCCAATTCAGCGGCTCCTACAATGAGCAGTTCTTC.

The gene calls are TRBV6-5 and TRBJ2-7, with D unresolved. The germline V gene encodes CDR1 MNHEY and CDR2 SVGAGI. The ends were cut back, 4 bases at V and 0 bases at J, with 10 bases in the middle. The CDR3 is 14 amino acids. The CDR3, as DNA: TGTGCCAGCAGTTCCGTGGACCGCTCCTACGAGCAGTACTTC. It yields the protein CASSSVDRSYEQYF.

This clonotype came up a few times. This chain joins TRBV7-2 and TRBJ2-1; D call uncertain. The length of the CDR3 is 14 residues. The germline V and J ends were trimmed by 5 bases and 0 bases, with 8 bases remaining between them. Germline CDR1 is SGHTA and CDR2 is FQGNSA. In DNA, the CDR3 is TGTGCCAGCAGCCGCATCCCCTCCTACAATGAGCAGTTCTTC. It yields the protein CASSRIPSYNEQFF.

The chain links TRBV3-1 to TRBJ2-7, with D maybe TRBD1 (6 bases). Trimming removed 4 bases at V and 2 bases at J, with 12 bases between. The CDR3 is made up of 14 amino acids. Germline assignment: CDR1 LGHDT and CDR2 YNNKEL (reference sequence). CDR3: CASSPQGNPYEQYF. The CDR3 DNA sequence: TGTGCCAGCAGCCCACAGGGAAACCCCTACGAGCAGTACTTC.

The rearrangement links TRBV7-3 to TRBJ2-2; D uncertain. The CDR3 extends over 12 amino acids. Germline V gives CDR1 SGHTA, CDR2 FQGTGA. V lost 4 bases and J lost 9, with 9 bases in between. The DNA for the CDR3 is TGTGCCAGCAGCTCCTCTCACCGGGAGCTGTTTTTT. This gives the protein CASSSSHRELFF. Using reference TRBV7-3 and TRBJ2-2 for the parts outside the CDR3, the full variable domain is GAGVSQTPSNKVTEKGKYVELRCDPISGHTALYWYRQSLGQGPEFLIYFQGTGAADDSGLPNDRFFAVRPEGSVSTLKIQRTERGDSAVYLCASSSSHRELFFGEGSRLTVL.

This clonotype has more than one count but fewer than ten. The V call is TRBV30, the J call TRBJ1-5; the D gene is possibly TRBD1 (6 bases). This CDR3 region has 16 residues. Germline CDR1 reads GTSNPN; CDR2 reads SVGIG (reference sequence). Trimming shortened V by 1 base and J by 1 base, and 14 bases separated the two germline ends. CDR3 nucleotide sequence: TGTGCCTGGAGTGACTCCACAGGGAGGAGCAATCAGCCCCAGCATTTT. Protein product: CAWSDSTGRSNQPQHF.

The V and J genes are TRBV5-1 and TRBJ1-4; no definite D call. The CDR3 sequence is 17 residues long. Germline V gene lookup returns CDR1 SGHRS and CDR2 YFSETQ. V lost 0 bases, J lost 5 bases, and 17 bases lay in between. Here the CDR3 DNA reads TGCGCCAGCAGCTTGGGGGAGGGAACCCGAAGAAATGAAAAACTGTTTTTT. Its protein is CASSLGEGTRRNEKLFF.

This sequence joins TRBV4-3 and TRBJ1-1; D remains ambiguous. This CDR3 region has 16 residues. Germline V gene sequence: CDR1 LGHNA, CDR2 YSLEER. Trimming cost V 1 base and J 0 bases, with 12 bases left between them. CDR3: CASSQAVPGVNTEAFF. The CDR3 nucleotides are TGCGCCAGCAGCCAAGCGGTCCCCGGGGTGAACACTGAAGCTTTCTTT.

This clonotype was seen a few times. CDR3 amino acids: CASSEYSLTDTQYF. The CDR3 DNA reads TGTGCCAGCAGTGAATACTCACTCACAGATACGCAGTATTTT. The V and J genes are TRBV25-1 and TRBJ2-3; D uncertain. Germline V gives CDR1 MGHDK, CDR2 SYGVNS. This CDR3 comprises 14 residues. Trimming stripped 0 bases from V and 2 bases from J, with 6 bases between. The complete variable domain, with remaining parts taken from reference TRBV25-1 and TRBJ2-3, reads EADIYQTPRYLVIGTGKKITLECSQTMGHDKMYWYQQDPGMELHLIHYSYGVNSTEKGDLSSESTVSRIRTEHFPLTLESARPSHTSQYLCASSEYSLTDTQYFGPGTRLTVL.

The CDR3 DNA follows: TGTGCCAGCAGAAACTGGGATAATGAGCAGTTCTTC. Translation: CASRNWDNEQFF. The V and J genes are TRBV6-5 and TRBJ2-1, with D unclear. V was clipped by 6 bases and J by 7 bases, with 10 bases between them. The CDR3 has 12 residues. In germline, CDR1 is MNHEY, CDR2 SVGAGI.

The sample holds a few counts of this clonotype. The gene calls are TRBV20-1 and TRBJ2-1; D is ambiguous. The CDR3 consists of 16 residues. In germline, CDR1 is DFQATT, CDR2 SNEGSKA (reference sequence). V gave up 0 bases and J gave up 5 bases, with 17 bases separating them. DNA of the CDR3: TGCAGTGCTAGAGATCCGGCGGTCGGCAGTGACAATGAGCAGTTCTTC. It is translated as CSARDPAVGSDNEQFF.

Many counts were recorded for this clonotype. Sequence at one end of the junction differs from germline and may be a read error. The chain combines TRBV20-1 with TRBJ1-4, with D unresolved. CDR1 and CDR2 (germline): DFQATT, SNEGSKA (reference sequence). This CDR3 has 16 amino acids. Here the CDR3 reads CCARDLPGREDEKLFF. The CDR3 DNA follows: TGCTGTGCTAGAGATCTACCGGGAAGGGAGGACGAAAAACTGTTTTTT.

This clonotype was seen more than once but under ten times. The rearrangement uses TRBV6-1 and TRBJ2-4; D perhaps matches TRBD1 (5 bases). V lost 2 bases and J lost 7, with 12 bases in between. The CDR3 runs 14 residues. Germline V gives CDR1 MNHNS, CDR2 SASEGT. CDR3 in DNA: TGTGCCAGCAGTGAAATCCAGGGATTCAACATTCAGTACTTC. It is translated as CASSEIQGFNIQYF.